This TCR beta chain was sequenced during a study of identical twins. Notes on the study in general: For out-of-frame beta sequences, excess twin sharing was weaker.

About this clonotype: Its specificity is not known.

The CDR3 sequence is 18 residues long. Germline V gene lookup returns CDR1 SEHNR and CDR2 FQNEAQ (reference sequence). J was trimmed by 7 bases and V by 6 bases; bases with no gene match: 17. Template switching added a universal primer site; cDNA carried unique molecular identifiers. TCRdb recomputed calls from the 5' RACE reads with MiXCR, one row per CDR3 protein. The sample lists more than 1.5 million distinct CDR3 sequences, less than 35% occurring once. This TCR was sampled from a newborn girl in good health. The specimen sequenced was cord blood. V is TRBV7-9 and J is TRBJ1-6, with 8 bases lining up with TRBD1. CDR3: CASRGLDREKRLNSPLHF. The CDR3 DNA reads TGTGCCAGCAGAGGGTTGGACAGGGAAAAACGTCTCAATTCACCCCTCCACTTT.